This TCR beta chain was documented in a study of OX40 agonist ivuxolimab in advanced cancers. Measured with immunoSEQ multiplex PCR; TCRdb has only the in-frame clones, and not every one. Altogether around 70,000 clones are present, about 86% being singletons, with the ten largest covering around 2.8%. The CDR3 spans 18 residues. V lost 3 bases and J lost 0; bases outside the gene matches: 9. The V gene's germline CDR1 is LNHDA and CDR2 SQIVND (reference sequence). This clone came up once. Sample: CD4+ or CD8+ T cells sorted from blood, taken in a trial of the OX40 agonist ivuxolimab. V is TRBV19 and J is TRBJ1-3; 9 bases line up with TRBD1. This TCR was sampled from an adult with an advanced solid tumor such as melanoma, head and neck, liver or kidney cancer. In nucleotides, the CDR3 is TGTGCCAGTAGTATGGGACAGGGTGCGTGGGACTCTGGAAACACCATATATTTT. It yields the protein CASSMGQGAWDSGNTIYF.